These 3 T cell receptor beta chains were sequenced from one sample in a study of siplizumab effects on memory and regulatory T cells (dated by TCRdb to the late 2010s). The library came from the immunoSEQ multiplex PCR assay. The source is immuneACCESS, and TCRdb retained only in-frame sequences with V and J called. Part of the clones is not carried over; for the studies checked, unresolved V genes explain less than half of this, and the remainder is unexplained. The table for this sample lists about 120,000 clones; more than 90% of them were counted only once. The top ten constitute approximately 1.2% of the sample. Sequenced material: CD4+ T cells sorted from blood. The receptor set was obtained from a human donor in good health.

This sequence joins TRBV9 and TRBJ1-2, with 7 bases lining up with TRBD1. The junction had 8 bases not matched to a gene; V was cut back by 0 bases and J by 0 bases. Germline CDR1 SGDLS, CDR2 YYNGEE. The CDR3 runs to 17 residues. In nucleotides, the CDR3 is TGTGCCAGCAGCGTAGGCGGGACAGCTCGTGCTAACTATGGCTACACCTTC. This gives the protein CASSVGGTARANYGYTF.

The V call is TRBV5-1, the J call TRBJ2-3; TRBD1 aligns across 7 bases. The length of the CDR3 is 13 residues. J lost 2 bases, V lost 7 bases, and 4 bases had no gene match. Germline CDR1 SGHRS, CDR2 YFSETQ. The CDR3 reads CASRTGLTDTQYF. CDR3 DNA sequence: TGCGCCAGCCGGACAGGACTCACAGATACGCAGTATTTT.

V and J are TRBV11-2 and TRBJ1-4, with 8 nucleotides matching TRBD1. V shed 2 bases and J 7 bases; nucleotides not matched to a gene: 6. Germline CDR1 SGHAT, CDR2 FQNNGV. This CDR3 is built from 15 residues. Here the CDR3 reads CASSLTRTGSEKLFF. The CDR3 DNA sequence: TGTGCCAGCAGCTTAACTCGGACAGGGAGTGAAAAACTGTTTTTT.